The T cell receptor (beta chain) described here comes from a study of blood T cells in healthy people across ages. General study findings and limits: A strong correlation was seen between TCR beta diversity and naive T cell percentage.

The CDR3 runs to 12 residues. The ends were cut back, 6 bases at V and 4 bases at J, with 9 bases in the middle. CDR1 is DFQATT, CDR2 SNEGSKA, per germline (reference sequence). Comment on this clonotype: Its antigen is not identified.

The second PCR ran roughly 6 to 11 cycles with a sample-barcoded 5' primer and J-beta primers. A template-switch adaptor that had 12 random nucleotides put a tag on each cDNA molecule. TCRdb ran MiXCR on the 5' RACE reads and lists one entry per CDR3 protein. The sample lists about 1,400,000 distinct CDR3 sequences, 59% seen once, with more than 6% in the top ten. The sequencing sample was made of blood. The chain links TRBV20-1 to TRBJ2-2; no reliable D call. The source is a man between 18 and 29 years old in good health. DNA of the CDR3: TGCAGTGCCGTGGACCCCACCGGGGAGCTGTTTTTT. Protein sequence: CSAVDPTGELFF.